This TCR beta chain was found in a study of shared clonotypes between healthy human individuals. For every subset, genomic DNA was evenly distributed across several immunoSEQ plates. The repertoire was sequenced with immunoSEQ multiplex PCR; TCRdb's copy has only in-frame clones and lacks some. In the table there are some 2,500,000 clones, roughly 93% of which are singletons. The TCR originated in a man aged 18 to 30 in good health. Some clones in this sample may be carry-over from other donors' samples. The sequenced sample consisted of naive CD4+ T cells from PBMCs. The subset denotes: CD45RA+ positively selected.

The CDR3, as DNA: TGTGCCAGCAGCTTAAGCCCGGGACAGGGCACGGGTGGCTACACCTTC. Its translation: CASSLSPGQGTGGYTF. This chain uses TRBV7-3 with TRBJ1-2; 9 bases are shared with TRBD1. The CDR3 has 16 residues. Germline-derived CDR1 and CDR2 are SGHTA and FQGTGA. V trimming: 1 base; J trimming: 7 bases; junction bases outside the gene matches: 10. The variable domain in full, with the rest retrieved from reference TRBV7-3 and TRBJ1-2, is GAGVSQTPSNKVTEKGKYVELRCDPISGHTALYWYRQSLGQGPEFLIYFQGTGAADDSGLPNDRFFAVRPEGSVSTLKIQRTERGDSAVYLCASSLSPGQGTGGYTFGSGTRLTVV.